This T cell receptor (beta chain) was captured in a study of T cells in localized non-small cell lung cancer. General study results and limits: Uninvolved neighboring lung showed the greatest T cell clonality, exceeding tumor.

Sequencing was performed with immunoSEQ multiplex PCR; in TCRdb, only in-frame clones are kept and a portion is missing. The profile shows 100,000 to 150,000 clones, roughly 90% of them singletons. CDR1 and CDR2 (germline): SGHTA, FQGNSA. The V end lost 5 bases, the J end lost 6 bases, and 17 bases lay between the germline ends. The length of the CDR3 is 14 residues. This clone was found a few times. Its antigen remains unknown. The origin of this receptor is an older female donor with stage I lung adenocarcinoma. This specimen was peripheral blood, taken before any cancer treatment. The chain uses TRBV7-2 and TRBJ2-7, with a weak D call TRBD2 (6 bases). For the CDR3, the DNA is TGTGCCAGCAGCGTCTACGGGACTGATGGCGAGCAGTACTTC. Protein: CASSVYGTDGEQYF.